This is a list of T cell receptor beta chains from one sample in a study of cytomegalovirus exposure and HLA in healthy donors. Generated by immunoSEQ multiplex PCR, the TCRdb table keeps only in-frame clones and is missing some. The sample includes around 89,000 clones, approximately 84% of them seen just once. The sequenced sample was PBMCs. These receptors originate from a girl aged 2 to 10 in good health and CMV-seropositive. CDR3s include the opening cysteine and the closing phenylalanine or tryptophan.

v_call,cdr3_aa
TRBV28,CASSFSASTYF
TRBV27,CASSIGYEQYF
TRBV6-5,CASSLGTDYGYTF
TRBV2,CASIAGEAFF
TRBV7-9,CATPRMGTVNEKLFF
TRBV5-6,CASSWGAASTDTQYF
TRBV30,CAWSVMRVTEAFF
TRBV27,CATTLGQGGAGELFF
TRBV27,CASSYSQTHTEAFF
TRBV18,CASSSTDINQPQHF
TRBV28,CASSSARVEKLFF
TRBV2,CASSAGLKETQYF
TRBV7-9,CASSLGQYNQPQHF
TRBV7-9,CASSAGNTEAFF
TRBV4-1,CASSQVPGALPEKLFF